The 26 T cell receptor beta chains reported below all come from one sample, sequenced in a study of blood T cells in healthy people across ages. The use of a sample-barcoded 5' primer and a J-beta primer mix characterized a second PCR of about 6 to 12 cycles. Each CDR3 protein is one row after TCRdb ran MiXCR on the 5' RACE reads. The table records 1.5 million to 2 million distinct CDR3 sequences, over 25% of them present only once. The sample comprised blood. These receptors originate from a woman under 40 in good health.

This clonotype was seen at least ten times. The chain has TRBV6-1 and TRBJ2-5; no firm D call. The CDR3 runs 13 residues. The germline V gene has CDR1 MNHNS and CDR2 SASEGT. Trimming shortened V by 10 bases and J by 2 bases, and 14 bases separated the two germline ends. The CDR3 DNA is TGTGCCACCGAATCATATCAGCAAGAGACCCAGTACTTC. Translating it yields CATESYQQETQYF.

The V call is TRBV5-5, the J call TRBJ2-1, with 10 nucleotides matching TRBD1. Germline loops: CDR1 SGHKS, CDR2 YYEKEE (reference sequence). The CDR3 sequence is 16 residues long. V shed 4 bases and J 4 bases; nucleotides not matched to a gene: 8. The chain's CDR3 is CASSDRDRGHYNEQFF. The CDR3 bases are TGTGCCAGCAGCGATCGGGACAGGGGCCATTACAATGAGCAGTTCTTC.

This clonotype was counted between two and nine times. The V gene is TRBV14, the J gene TRBJ2-3; D uncertain. Trimming cost V 4 bases and J 4 bases, with 18 bases left between them. The CDR3 sequence is 16 residues long. CDR1 is SGHDN and CDR2 is FVKESK in the germline V gene. The CDR3 sequence: CASSPRGGERPDTQYF. The CDR3 DNA is TGTGCCAGCAGCCCACGAGGCGGTGAACGGCCAGATACGCAGTATTTT. Full variable domain (outside the CDR3, taken from reference TRBV14 and TRBJ2-3): EAGVTQFPSHSVIEKGQTVTLRCDPISGHDNLYWYRRVMGKEIKFLLHFVKESKQDESGMPNNRFLAERTGGTYSTLKVQPAELEDSGVYFCASSPRGGERPDTQYFGPGTRLTVL.

This clonotype has a count of ten or more. This rearrangement joins TRBV5-1 to TRBJ2-5; D is ambiguous. Germline V gene sequence: CDR1 SGHRS, CDR2 YFSETQ. Trimming pared 3 bases from V and 5 bases from J, leaving 11 bases between. The CDR3 sequence is 13 residues long. The CDR3 protein is CASSSIPGETQYF. The CDR3 DNA reads as TGCGCCAGCAGCTCGATCCCTGGCGAGACCCAGTACTTC.

This clonotype has a handful of counts. The J gene is TRBJ2-6, the V gene TRBV2, with a possible D match to TRBD2 (7 bases). The CDR3 is made up of 17 amino acids. The V gene lost 6 bases and the J gene lost 0 bases, with 15 bases spanning the gap. Germline V CDR1 and CDR2: SNHLY, FYNNEI. For the CDR3, the DNA is TGTGCCAGCAGAGGGGGGGCTCCAACCTCTGGGGCCAACGTCCTGACTTTC. This gives the protein CASRGGAPTSGANVLTF.

This clonotype was recorded at least ten times. The chain uses TRBV12-3 or TRBV12-4 and TRBJ2-1; a possible D gene is TRBD2 (6 bases). The CDR3 runs 15 residues. V was shortened by 3 bases and J by 7 bases, with 16 bases between the two germline ends. CDR3 DNA sequence: TGTGCCAGCAGTTTCCTAGCGTCTGAGGGGAATGAGCAGTTCTTC. Translated, it gives CASSFLASEGNEQFF.

The rearrangement links TRBV7-6 to TRBJ1-1; no firm D call. Trimming cost V 4 bases and J 3 bases, with 12 bases left between them. The CDR3 length is 14 residues. Germline CDR1 is SGHVS and CDR2 is FNYEAQ. CDR3 DNA sequence: TGTGCCAGCAGCTCGGAACCCCAGCACACTGAAGCTTTCTTT. Protein sequence: CASSSEPQHTEAFF.

This clonotype was observed a few times. CDR3 sequence reads: CASSPPRGGSGEQYF. The CDR3 DNA reads TGCGCCAGCAGTCCTCCGCGGGGGGGCTCTGGCGAGCAGTACTTC. This chain joins TRBV5-1 and TRBJ2-7, with 9 positions matching TRBD2. This CDR3 region has 15 residues. Germline V gene data show CDR1 as SGHRS and CDR2 as YFSETQ. J gave up 6 bases and V 5 bases, and 12 bases lay outside the gene matches. The variable domain in full, completed from reference TRBV5-1 and TRBJ2-7, reads KAGVTQTPRYLIKTRGQQVTLSCSPISGHRSVSWYQQTPGQGLQFLFEYFSETQRNKGNFPGRFSGRQFSNSRSEMNVSTLELGDSALYLCASSPPRGGSGEQYFGPGTRLTVT.

The V and J genes are TRBV20-1 and TRBJ2-3; possible D gene TRBD2, 5 bases. CDR3 length: 12 residues. From germline, CDR1 is DFQATT and CDR2 SNEGSKA (reference sequence). Trimming shortened V by 2 bases and J by 8 bases, and 11 bases separated the two germline ends. The CDR3 is CSARRGEGTQYF. The CDR3 DNA reads as TGCAGTGCTAGACGGGGAGAGGGTACGCAGTATTTT.

The chain uses TRBV2 and TRBJ2-4, with a possible D match to TRBD2 (6 bases). The DNA matches TRBJ2-7 better at its end, which makes the J call doubtful. Germline V lookup: CDR1 SNHLY, CDR2 FYNNEI. CDR3 length: 16 amino acids. The CDR3 DNA sequence: TGTGCCAGCAGTGAAGATAGCGGCAGCTCCCGCTACGAGCAGTACTTC. Its translation is CASSEDSGSSRYEQYF.

In its sample, this clonotype was seen many times. The chain uses TRBV5-6 and TRBJ1-1, with 7 bases lining up with TRBD1. Germline V gene data show CDR1 as SGHDT and CDR2 as YYEEEE. This CDR3 spans 14 amino acids. V lost 3 bases and J lost 1; bases outside the gene matches: 3. CDR3 protein: CASSWGTANTEAFF. The CDR3 DNA is TGTGCCAGCAGCTGGGGGACAGCGAACACTGAAGCTTTCTTT. The variable domain in full, completed from reference TRBV5-6 and TRBJ1-1, reads DAGVTQSPTHLIKTRGQQVTLRCSPKSGHDTVSWYQQALGQGPQFIFQYYEEEERQRGNFPDRFSGHQFPNYSSELNVNALLLGDSALYLCASSWGTANTEAFFGQGTRLTVV.

This clonotype was observed many times. One junction end disagrees with the germline gene, perhaps due to a read error. The V gene is TRBV20-1, the J gene TRBJ2-5, with D maybe TRBD2 (5 bases). Germline V gives CDR1 DFQATT, CDR2 SNEGSKA (reference sequence). The CDR3 length is 13 residues. The CDR3 DNA sequence: TGCAGTCCTAGACTCGGGGTCCAAGAGACCCAGTACTTC. It encodes CSPRLGVQETQYF.

This clonotype was recorded a few times. V usage is TRBV10-3 and J usage is TRBJ1-5, with D uncertain. The CDR3 contains 12 residues. V shed 6 bases and J shed 4 bases, with 7 bases lying between them. Per germline, CDR1 ENHRY and CDR2 SYGVKD. CDR3 nucleotides: TGTGCCATCAGCACGGGGAATCAGCCCCAGCATTTT. This encodes CAISTGNQPQHF.

The V and J genes are TRBV10-3 and TRBJ2-3; maybe TRBD2 (6 bases). V was trimmed by 2 bases and J by 1 base, leaving 7 bases between them. The CDR3 totals 14 residues. Germline V lookup: CDR1 ENHRY, CDR2 SYGVKD. For the CDR3, the DNA is TGTGCCATCAGTGAGCGCGGGGGCACAGATACGCAGTATTTT. This codes for CAISERGGTDTQYF.

For this clonotype: One junction end disagrees with the germline gene, perhaps due to a read error. The chain carries TRBV20-1 and TRBJ2-1; D is unclear. The germline V gene encodes CDR1 DFQATT and CDR2 SNEGSKA (reference sequence). The CDR3 runs to 14 residues. The CDR3 loop reads CGARDLRADNEQFF. Here the CDR3 DNA reads TGCGGTGCTAGAGATCTTCGGGCCGACAATGAGCAGTTCTTC.

The table lists this clonotype with a few counts. V is TRBV6-4 and J is TRBJ2-1, with 11 bases aligning to TRBD2. V shed 5 bases and J 9 bases; nucleotides not matched to a gene: 9. The CDR3 spans 15 residues. Germline V gene sequence: CDR1 MRHNA, CDR2 SNTAGT. CDR3 DNA sequence: TGTGCCAGCAGTCCAACTAGCGGGAGAGTCAGTGAGCAGTTCTTC. Translated: CASSPTSGRVSEQFF.

This clonotype has a count of ten or more. V usage is TRBV29-1 and J usage is TRBJ2-1; 15 bases map to TRBD2. CDR1 SQVTM and CDR2 ANQGSEA come from the germline V gene. The V segment lost 5 bases and the J segment 3 bases; nucleotides outside the gene matches: 5. CDR3 length equals 16 residues. CDR3 loop: CSVKRTSGGDYNEQFF. Written as DNA, the CDR3 is TGCAGCGTTAAAAGGACTAGCGGGGGGGACTACAATGAGCAGTTCTTC.

The V gene is TRBV9, the J gene TRBJ1-2; D is ambiguous. This CDR3 spans 13 amino acids. Looked up from germline, CDR1 is SGDLS and CDR2 is YYNGEE. V was trimmed by 3 bases and J by 6 bases, leaving 12 bases between them. CDR3: CASSEGLSNGYTF. The CDR3 DNA reads TGTGCCAGCAGCGAGGGCCTCTCTAATGGCTACACCTTC. Full variable domain (remainder filled in from reference TRBV9 and TRBJ1-2): DSGVTQTPKHLITATGQRVTLRCSPRSGDLSVYWYQQSLDQGLQFLIQYYNGEERAKGNILERFSAQQFPDLHSELNLSSLELGDSALYFCASSEGLSNGYTFGSGTRLTVV.

V usage is TRBV12-3 or TRBV12-4 and J usage is TRBJ1-2; maybe TRBD1 (5 bases). The CDR3 contains 13 residues. Trimming removed 5 bases from V and 8 bases from J, with 15 bases in between. CDR3 amino acids: CASSPVGGRGYTF. CDR3 sequence (DNA): TGTGCCAGCAGTCCCGTGGGGGGACGCGGCTACACCTTC.

The V and J genes are TRBV9 and TRBJ2-3; D gene ambiguous. The ends were cut back, 0 bases at V and 3 bases at J, with 14 bases in the middle. This CDR3 has 16 residues. CDR1 and CDR2 from the germline V gene are SGDLS and YYNGEE. The CDR3 region has the DNA TGTGCCAGCAGCGTAGGGCTGGCGGCAAATACAGATACGCAGTATTTT. This encodes CASSVGLAANTDTQYF.

The chain joins TRBV5-1 to TRBJ1-4; no reliable D call. V was trimmed by 0 bases and J by 3 bases, leaving 12 bases between them. CDR1 is SGHRS, CDR2 YFSETQ, per germline. This CDR3 has 16 amino acids. The CDR3: CASSLGPGGANEKLFF. CDR3 in DNA: TGCGCCAGCAGCTTGGGCCCCGGCGGAGCTAATGAAAAACTGTTTTTT.

As regards this clonotype: This may be a read error, as it is one base from a much larger clone. This chain uses TRBV24-1 with TRBJ2-1, with D unclear. The CDR3 is 16 residues long. Germline V gene lookup returns CDR1 KGHDR and CDR2 SFDVKD. Trimming stripped 5 bases from V and 9 bases from J, with 22 bases between. CDR3 sequence reads: CATSAEHAIGNSEQFF. The CDR3 nucleotides read TGTGCCACCAGTGCCGAACATGCGATCGGTAACAGTGAGCAGTTCTTC.

J is TRBJ2-7 and V is TRBV7-9; no reliable D call. V lost 4 bases, J lost 0 bases, and 16 bases lay in between. Germline CDR1 reads SEHNR; CDR2 reads FQNEAQ (reference sequence). The CDR3 loop spans 16 amino acids. CDR3 region: CASSSRRTQSSYEQYF. The CDR3 DNA follows: TGTGCCAGCAGCTCCCGTCGTACGCAAAGCTCCTACGAGCAGTACTTC.

This clonotype has more than one count but fewer than ten. The V gene is TRBV20-1, the J gene TRBJ2-3; no firm D call. Germline lookup yields CDR1 DFQATT and CDR2 SNEGSKA (reference sequence). CDR3 length: 10 amino acids. The V and J ends lost 4 bases and 6 bases respectively, with 5 bases between them. CDR3 region: CSAMEDTQYF. The DNA for the CDR3 is TGCAGTGCTATGGAGGATACGCAGTATTTT.

This clonotype was picked up a small number of times. This chain connects TRBV20-1 to TRBJ1-1; TRBD1 agrees at 8 bases. CDR3 length: 13 amino acids. Germline values: CDR1 DFQATT, CDR2 SNEGSKA (reference sequence). With 1 base clipped from V and 4 bases from J, the junction kept 2 bases outside the gene matches. In DNA form, the CDR3 reads TGCAGTGCTAGAGCGGGACAGGCCACTGAAGCTTTCTTT. Its translation: CSARAGQATEAFF.

This clonotype occurred a few times. The chain is built from TRBV5-1 and TRBJ2-7; 7 bases match TRBD1. The ends lost 0 bases at V and 6 bases at J; junction bases unmatched: 12. The CDR3 is 16 residues long. The V gene's germline CDR1 is SGHRS and CDR2 YFSETQ. CDR3 sequence: CASSLVTGRRPSEQYF. In DNA form, the CDR3 reads TGCGCCAGCAGCTTGGTGACAGGGAGAAGGCCTTCCGAGCAGTACTTC.